These 17 T cell receptor beta chains came from one sample sequenced in a study of shared clonotypes between healthy human individuals. Assay: immunoSEQ multiplex PCR; the TCRdb copy retains only in-frame clones and omits some. This repertoire shows about 2.3 million clones, 80% to 95% found once; its top ten account for 0.3% to 0.4%. Sequencing was carried out using naive CD4+ T cells from PBMCs. The subset here: CD45RA+ positively selected. The receptors come from a man aged 18 to 30 in good health. Some clones in this sample may be carry-over from other donors' samples.

A remark on this clone: In the same sample, other DNA sequences code for this CDR3. The rearrangement joins TRBV7-9 to TRBJ2-3; D is unresolved. This CDR3 comprises 13 residues. V was pared by 5 bases and J by 0 bases, with 6 bases between. Germline lookup yields CDR1 SEHNR and CDR2 FQNEAQ (reference sequence). The CDR3 is CASSPGSTDTQYF. CDR3 DNA: TGTGCCAGCAGCCCCGGGAGCACAGATACGCAGTATTTT.

The chain joins TRBV18 to TRBJ1-2; a possible D gene is TRBD1 (6 bases). The CDR3 extends over 15 amino acids. Germline values: CDR1 KGHSH, CDR2 LQKENI. V was cut by 5 bases and J by 5 bases, with 18 bases left in between. The DNA of the CDR3 is TGTGCCAGCTCAGAAGCCTCAGGGGAGACATATGGCTACACCTTC. Protein sequence: CASSEASGETYGYTF.

A single count supports this clone. The chain uses TRBV6-6 and TRBJ1-2; TRBD1 matches at 7 bases. V lost 3 bases, J lost 8 bases, and 15 bases stayed unmatched. The CDR3 is 16 amino acids. Germline V gene data show CDR1 as MNHNY and CDR2 as SVGAGI (reference sequence). The CDR3 DNA reads TGTGCCAGCAGTTATTTTGGGGACAGTGCCCGGCCGGGCTACACCTTC. Translating it yields CASSYFGDSARPGYTF.

The chain employs TRBV5-1 and TRBJ1-2; perhaps TRBD1 as D (5 bases). CDR1 is SGHRS, CDR2 YFSETQ, per germline. CDR3 length equals 16 residues. Trimming left V 4 bases short and J 8 bases short, with 24 bases between. CDR3 DNA: TGCGCCAGCAGCCCAGAACCCCGACGGGACCGTGGAGGCTACACCTTC. This translates into CASSPEPRRDRGGYTF.

V is TRBV5-1 and J is TRBJ2-1, with a weak D call TRBD1 (5 bases). Looked up from germline, CDR1 is SGHRS and CDR2 is YFSETQ. The CDR3 extends over 14 amino acids. V was trimmed by 4 bases and J by 5 bases, leaving 13 bases between them. The CDR3 region has the DNA TGCGCCAGCAGCCTTTTTGTAGGGGACAATGAGCAGTTCTTC. It is translated as CASSLFVGDNEQFF.

This clone has just one count. The V call is TRBV5-4, the J call TRBJ2-5, with TRBD1 identical over 8 bases. The ends lost 7 bases at V and 2 bases at J; junction bases unmatched: 7. CDR1 and CDR2 (germline): SGHNT, YYREEE (reference sequence). This CDR3 has 14 amino acids. CDR3 residues: CASSGQGPQETQYF. The CDR3 DNA is TGTGCCAGCTCCGGACAGGGACCTCAAGAGACCCAGTACTTC.

In this sample, this clone turned up a few times. This CDR3 reads CSVESGTGAFF. The DNA for the CDR3 is TGCAGCGTTGAGAGTGGGACAGGGGCTTTCTTT. V gene TRBV29-1 combines with J gene TRBJ1-1, with TRBD1 identical over 9 bases. This CDR3 is 11 amino acids long. V lost 3 bases and J lost 11; bases outside the gene matches: 4. CDR1 and CDR2 from the germline V gene are SQVTM and ANQGSEA.

The chain carries TRBV11-1 and TRBJ2-3; D is tentatively TRBD1 or TRBD2 (5 bases each). Between the trimmed V and J ends, which lost 6 bases and 6 bases, there was a span of 16 bases. Germline CDR1 reads SGHAT; CDR2 reads FQDESV (reference sequence). CDR3 length: 14 amino acids. CDR3 nucleotide sequence: TGTGCCAGCAGACCTAGTAGGGACGCTGATACGCAGTATTTT. Encoded protein: CASRPSRDADTQYF.

The chain links TRBV5-1 to TRBJ2-1; unclear D gene. V shed 0 bases and J shed 3 bases, with 10 bases lying between them. Per the germline V gene, CDR1 is SGHRS and CDR2 is YFSETQ. This CDR3 has 15 amino acids. The CDR3 nucleotides read TGCGCCAGCAGCTTGGTCTCACAAGTCTACAATGAGCAGTTCTTC. Amino acid sequence: CASSLVSQVYNEQFF. The whole variable domain, filled in from reference TRBV5-1 and TRBJ2-1, reads KAGVTQTPRYLIKTRGQQVTLSCSPISGHRSVSWYQQTPGQGLQFLFEYFSETQRNKGNFPGRFSGRQFSNSRSEMNVSTLELGDSALYLCASSLVSQVYNEQFFGPGTRLTVL.

This clone has just one count. This chain uses TRBV10-1 with TRBJ2-3; 10 nucleotides match TRBD2. Germline CDR1 reads WNHNN; CDR2 reads SYGVQD (reference sequence). There are 15 residues in the CDR3. J gave up 4 bases and V 10 bases, and 11 bases lay outside the gene matches. CDR3 residues: CATSTGTSASDTQYF. CDR3 nucleotides: TGCGCCACCTCGACCGGGACTAGCGCTTCAGATACGCAGTATTTT.

In its sample, this clone was seen once. J is TRBJ2-7 and V is TRBV5-5; unclear D gene. Germline V lookup: CDR1 SGHKS, CDR2 YYEKEE (reference sequence). CDR3 length equals 14 residues. V gave up 0 bases and J gave up 3 bases, with 10 bases separating them. CDR3 sequence reads: CASSLGGLDYEQYF. The CDR3 DNA reads as TGTGCCAGCAGCTTGGGGGGATTGGACTACGAGCAGTACTTC. Variable domain in full (rest from reference TRBV5-5 and TRBJ2-7): DAGVTQSPTHLIKTRGQQVTLRCSPISGHKSVSWYQQVLGQGPQFIFQYYEKEERGRGNFPDRFSARQFPNYSSELNVNALLLGDSALYLCASSLGGLDYEQYFGPGTRLTVT.

This sequence joins TRBV28 and TRBJ1-3; D might be TRBD1 (6 bases). CDR3 size: 16 residues. Germline lookup yields CDR1 MDHEN and CDR2 SYDVKM. Trimming cost V 5 bases and J 0 bases, with 14 bases left between them. The CDR3 spells CASSTSGGLSGNTIYF. The DNA of the CDR3 is TGTGCCAGCAGTACGTCCGGGGGGCTCTCTGGAAACACCATATATTTT.

Only a few counts were recorded for this clone. The same CDR3 can be traced to other DNA sequences in this sample. The V call is TRBV7-2, the J call TRBJ1-3; D not certain. CDR3 length equals 14 residues. CDR1 SGHTA and CDR2 FQGNSA come from the germline V gene. V was pared by 5 bases and J by 0 bases, with 8 bases between. The DNA of the CDR3 is TGTGCCAGCAGCCCTAGATCCTCTGGAAACACCATATATTTT. Amino acids: CASSPRSSGNTIYF.

V gene TRBV11-2 combines with J gene TRBJ2-3; D is uncertain. CDR3 length: 16 amino acids. CDR1 is SGHAT, CDR2 FQNNGV, per germline. V gave up 1 base and J gave up 0 bases, with 11 bases separating them. CDR3 in amino acids: CASSLVPSGSTDTQYF. The CDR3 coding sequence is TGTGCCAGCAGCTTAGTCCCTTCCGGGAGCACAGATACGCAGTATTTT.

The V call is TRBV29-1, the J call TRBJ2-1; 15 positions agree with TRBD2. The V segment lost 5 bases and the J segment 0 bases; nucleotides outside the gene matches: 2. CDR1 and CDR2 (germline): SQVTM, ANQGSEA. The length of the CDR3 is 16 residues. The CDR3 protein is CSVWTSGRDSYNEQFF. CDR3 nucleotide sequence: TGCAGCGTTTGGACTAGCGGGAGGGACTCCTACAATGAGCAGTTCTTC.

The chain combines TRBV13 with TRBJ2-5; 7 bases map to TRBD2. This CDR3 has 16 amino acids. The germline V gene encodes CDR1 PRHDT and CDR2 FYEKMQ (reference sequence). J gave up 1 base and V 2 bases, and 7 bases lay outside the gene matches. The CDR3 nucleotides are TGTGCCAGCAGCTTATTTGCGGGAGTCCCCCAAGAGACCCAGTACTTC. Its protein is CASSLFAGVPQETQYF.

To note about this clone: The sample contains more than one DNA sequence encoding this CDR3. This chain links TRBV2 with TRBJ2-7; D gene ambiguous. Germline V CDR1 and CDR2: SNHLY, FYNNEI. Deletions cut 6 bases from V and 3 bases from J, with 6 bases between. The CDR3 runs to 11 residues. The CDR3 loop is CASSVLYEQYF. CDR3 coding DNA: TGTGCCAGCAGCGTCCTCTACGAGCAGTACTTC.